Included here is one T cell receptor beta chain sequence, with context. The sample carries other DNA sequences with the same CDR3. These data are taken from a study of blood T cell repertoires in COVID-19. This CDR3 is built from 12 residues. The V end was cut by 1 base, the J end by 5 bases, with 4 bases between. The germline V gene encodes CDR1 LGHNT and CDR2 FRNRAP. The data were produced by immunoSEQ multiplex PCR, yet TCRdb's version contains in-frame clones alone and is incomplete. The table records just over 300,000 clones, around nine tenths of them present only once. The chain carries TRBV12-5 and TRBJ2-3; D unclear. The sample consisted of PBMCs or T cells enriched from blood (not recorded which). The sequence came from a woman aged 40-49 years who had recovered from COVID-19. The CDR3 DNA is TGTGCTAGTGGTTTGGAGAGAGATACGCAGTATTTT. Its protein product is CASGLERDTQYF.